Listed here are 15 T cell receptor beta chains from one sample, sequenced in a study of PD-L1 blockade in urothelial cancer. Clones were sequenced by immunoSEQ multiplex PCR, and TCRdb holds only the in-frame ones, with some missing. The sample shows 55,000 to 85,000 clones, approximately 91% of them seen only once. Specimen: PBMCs, collected around atezolizumab (anti-PD-L1) treatment. These receptors all stem from a man in his sixties with urothelial cancer.

The rearrangement uses TRBV5-8 and TRBJ1-1, with TRBD1 identical over 7 bases. Germline V gives CDR1 SGHTS, CDR2 YDEGEE. The CDR3 loop spans 13 amino acids. With V trimmed by 0 bases and J by 4 bases, 0 bases remained unmatched. CDR3 region: CASSLDRGTEAFF. In DNA, the CDR3 is TGTGCCAGCAGCTTGGACAGGGGCACTGAAGCTTTCTTT.

The V and J genes are TRBV19 and TRBJ2-7; the D gene is possibly TRBD1 (7 bases). This CDR3 region has 15 residues. V lost 1 base and J 1 base, leaving 11 bases between the germline ends. Germline V CDR1 and CDR2: LNHDA, SQIVND (reference sequence). The CDR3 DNA follows: TGTGCCAGTAGTATAGCGGGGGACAGTTCCTACGAGCAGTACTTC. Amino acid sequence: CASSIAGDSSYEQYF.

The chain couples TRBV19 to TRBJ2-5, with D possibly matching TRBD1 (5 bases). This CDR3 has 11 amino acids. The V and J ends lost 5 bases and 5 bases respectively, with 6 bases between them. Germline V CDR1 and CDR2: LNHDA, SQIVND (reference sequence). This chain's CDR3 is CASSHRETQYF. The CDR3 bases are TGTGCCAGTAGTCACAGGGAGACCCAGTACTTC.

This chain joins TRBV6-1 and TRBJ1-1; D remains ambiguous. Germline assignment: CDR1 MNHNS and CDR2 SASEGT. Trimming cost V 0 bases and J 1 base, with 12 bases left between them. The length of the CDR3 is 16 residues. The CDR3 DNA reads TGTGCCAGCAGTGAAGCGCAGACGGGGTCGAACACTGAAGCTTTCTTT. As protein: CASSEAQTGSNTEAFF.

The chain links TRBV19 to TRBJ2-5; 9 bases fit TRBD2. V was pared by 5 bases and J by 5 bases, with 18 bases of the junction left unmatched. Germline V CDR1 and CDR2: LNHDA, SQIVND (reference sequence). The CDR3 has 18 residues. Written as DNA, the CDR3 is TGTGCCAGTAGTCGGGACCGCATCTCTCGCGGGAGGGGGGAGACCCAGTACTTC. It translates to CASSRDRISRGRGETQYF.

The V call is TRBV7-2, the J call TRBJ1-6; D call uncertain. The germline V and J ends were trimmed by 2 bases and 0 bases, with 8 bases remaining between them. Germline V gene data show CDR1 as SGHTA and CDR2 as FQGNSA. CDR3 size: 16 residues. The CDR3 spells CASSLLFSSYNSPLHF. The CDR3 DNA reads as TGTGCCAGCAGCTTACTGTTCAGCTCCTATAATTCACCCCTCCACTTT.

The chain uses TRBV12-5 and TRBJ2-1; D might be TRBD2 (6 bases). The V gene's germline CDR1 is LGHNT and CDR2 FRNRAP. V lost 4 bases, J lost 5 bases, and 12 bases lay in between. The CDR3 sequence is 14 residues long. CDR3 region: CASGWGTFNNEQFF. For the CDR3, the DNA is TGTGCTAGTGGTTGGGGGACTTTTAACAATGAGCAGTTCTTC.

The chain couples TRBV9 to TRBJ2-2, with D perhaps matching TRBD2 (6 bases). This CDR3 is built from 18 residues. Per the germline V gene, CDR1 is SGDLS and CDR2 is YYNGEE. V lost 3 bases, J lost 0 bases, and 18 bases lay in between. The DNA of the CDR3 is TGTGCCAGCAGCGCCCCCAAAGTTAGCGGTACGAACACCGGGGAGCTGTTTTTT. Translation gives CASSAPKVSGTNTGELFF.

For this clone: Other DNA sequences within the sample encode an identical CDR3. This sequence joins TRBV18 and TRBJ1-1; D is undetermined. CDR3 length: 11 residues. With 6 bases removed from V and 3 bases from J, the gap between germline ends came to 5 bases. Germline CDR1 is KGHSH and CDR2 is LQKENI. As DNA, the CDR3 is TGTGCCAGCTCCCCCGACACTGAAGCTTTCTTT. Its translation: CASSPDTEAFF.

This clone was seen only a few times. Other DNA sequences in this sample translate to the same CDR3. The chain links TRBV9 to TRBJ2-4; a weak D match, TRBD1 (5 bases). The CDR3 covers 16 residues. The germline V gene encodes CDR1 SGDLS and CDR2 YYNGEE. V gave up 0 bases and J gave up 7 bases, with 17 bases separating them. The CDR3 DNA reads TGTGCCAGCAGCGTAGGCCCCAACAGCCACAGGAACATTCAGTACTTC. It encodes CASSVGPNSHRNIQYF. Looking up the rest from reference TRBV9 and TRBJ2-4 gives the full variable domain: DSGVTQTPKHLITATGQRVTLRCSPRSGDLSVYWYQQSLDQGLQFLIQYYNGEERAKGNILERFSAQQFPDLHSELNLSSLELGDSALYFCASSVGPNSHRNIQYFGAGTRLSVL.

This clone was seen many times. This chain links TRBV25-1 with TRBJ2-3; D might be TRBD1 (7 bases). Germline values: CDR1 MGHDK, CDR2 SYGVNS. The CDR3 has 17 amino acids. V gave up 0 bases and J gave up 5 bases, with 18 bases separating them. CDR3 bases: TGTGCCAGCAGTGAATACACGGAGGGGGCGTCTGGAGATACGCAGTATTTT. It is translated as CASSEYTEGASGDTQYF.

The CDR3 nucleotides are TGTGCCAGCAGCTCGGTAGACAGGGTATCTGGAAACACCATATATTTT. Amino acids: CASSSVDRVSGNTIYF. The chain employs TRBV7-8 and TRBJ1-3, with 7 bases lining up with TRBD1. CDR1 is SGHVS, CDR2 FQNEAQ, per germline. This CDR3 has 16 residues. Unmatched junction bases numbered 7, after V lost 4 bases and J lost 1 base.

The CDR3 loop is CASRLANYGYTF. As DNA, the CDR3 is TGTGCCAGCAGACTCGCTAACTATGGCTACACCTTC. The chain uses TRBV28 and TRBJ1-2; D is undetermined. The ends were cut back, 6 bases at V and 0 bases at J, with 5 bases in the middle. CDR3 length equals 12 residues. Germline V gene lookup returns CDR1 MDHEN and CDR2 SYDVKM.

This clone was counted a single time. The genes are TRBV19 and TRBJ1-5, with 7 bases identical to TRBD1. CDR1 LNHDA and CDR2 SQIVND come from the germline V gene (reference sequence). Germline trimming cut 1 base from V and 11 bases from J; bases unmatched to any gene: 8. The CDR3 covers 14 residues. The CDR3 DNA reads TGTGCCAGTAGTATAGCAACAGGGGAACTGTCCCAGCATTTT. Amino acid sequence: CASSIATGELSQHF. Combining the CDR3 with reference TRBV19 and TRBJ1-5 gives the whole variable domain DGGITQSPKYLFRKEGQNVTLSCEQNLNHDAMYWYRQDPGQGLRLIYYSQIVNDFQKGDIAEGYSVSREKKESFPLTVTSAQKNPTAFYLCASSIATGELSQHFGDGTRLSIL.

J is TRBJ1-5 and V is TRBV5-1; D is possibly TRBD1 (5 bases). The CDR3 spans 14 residues. Germline V gene lookup returns CDR1 SGHRS and CDR2 YFSETQ. The V end was cut by 1 base, the J end by 3 bases, with 8 bases between. The CDR3 loop reads CASSLLGVNQPQHF. CDR3 in DNA: TGCGCCAGCAGCTTGCTAGGGGTCAATCAGCCCCAGCATTTT.